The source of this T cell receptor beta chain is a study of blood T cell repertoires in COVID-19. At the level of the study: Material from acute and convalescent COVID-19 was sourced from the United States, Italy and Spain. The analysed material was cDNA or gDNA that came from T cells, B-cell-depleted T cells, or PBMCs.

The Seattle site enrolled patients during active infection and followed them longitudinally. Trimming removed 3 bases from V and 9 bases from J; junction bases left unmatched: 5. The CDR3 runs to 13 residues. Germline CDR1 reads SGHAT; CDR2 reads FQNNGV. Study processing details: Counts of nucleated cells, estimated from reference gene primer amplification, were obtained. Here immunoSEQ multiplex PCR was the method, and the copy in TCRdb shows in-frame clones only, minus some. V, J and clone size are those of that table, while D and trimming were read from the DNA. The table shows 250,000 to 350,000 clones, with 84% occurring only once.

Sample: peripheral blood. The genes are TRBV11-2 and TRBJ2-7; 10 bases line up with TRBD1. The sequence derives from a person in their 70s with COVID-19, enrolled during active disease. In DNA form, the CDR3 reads TGTGCCAGCAGCTTCGGGACAGGGGAAAGGCAGTACTTC. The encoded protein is CASSFGTGERQYF.